This T cell receptor beta chain was sequenced for a study of CXCR3-negative and CXCR3-positive naive CD8 T cells. Study-wide findings and caveats: Naive cells, whether CXCR3-negative or CXCR3-positive, had similar TRBV-TRBJ usage, while memory cells differed. Sequencing showed both naive subsets with comparably high diversity, and memory CD8+ cells much lower.

On this clonotype: Its antigen is unknown.

CDR3 size: 13 residues. CDR1 is MNHNY, CDR2 SVGAGI, per germline (reference sequence). TRB cDNA was prepared as libraries by UMI-labeled 5' RACE. Following a re-call of the 5' RACE reads, TCRdb has one entry per CDR3 protein and lacks DNA. Recorded for this sample: about 40,000 distinct CDR3 sequences. Sequenced sample: memory CD8+ T cells from blood. This chain uses TRBV6-6 with TRBJ2-1; lacking DNA, the TRBD1 call made by TCRdb goes unchecked. The origin of this receptor is a human donor in good health. Some clones in this sample may be carry-over from other donors' samples. Here the CDR3 reads CASSPPENNEQFF.